This paragraph covers one T cell receptor beta chain sequence. As processed by the authors: Reference gene primer amplification gave estimated nucleated cell counts. Assay: immunoSEQ multiplex PCR; the TCRdb copy retains only in-frame clones and omits some. Clone size and the V and J calls come from that table; the DNA yielded D and trimming. The table shows some 150,000 clones, with 70% to 85% occurring only once. The data are from a study of blood T cell repertoires in COVID-19. Study summary: COVID-19 samples collected from the United States, Italy and Spain covered acute and convalescent phases. Sources were T cells, B-cell-depleted T cells, or PBMCs; the material itself was cDNA or gDNA.

The material sequenced was peripheral blood. This clonotype originated in a woman aged 45-65 years in a cohort sampled during active or convalescent COVID-19.

CDR3 DNA sequence: TGCGCCAGCAGCTTGGACAGGGGGAATGAAAAACTGTTTTTT. Translation gives CASSLDRGNEKLFF. The chain uses TRBV5-1 and TRBJ1-4; 8 nucleotides align to TRBD1. This CDR3 comprises 14 residues. CDR1 and CDR2 (germline): SGHRS, YFSETQ. The V and J ends lost 0 bases and 5 bases, in that order; junction bases with no gene match: 0.